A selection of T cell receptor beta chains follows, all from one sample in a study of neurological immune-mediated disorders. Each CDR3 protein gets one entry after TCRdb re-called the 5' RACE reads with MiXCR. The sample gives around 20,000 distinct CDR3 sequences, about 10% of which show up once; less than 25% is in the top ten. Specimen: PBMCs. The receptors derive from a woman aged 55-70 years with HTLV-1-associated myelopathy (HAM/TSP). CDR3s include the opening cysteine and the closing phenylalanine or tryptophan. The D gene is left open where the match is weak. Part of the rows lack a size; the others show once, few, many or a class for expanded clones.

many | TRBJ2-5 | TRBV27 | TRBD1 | TGTGCCAGCGGAACAGGGGCGCGGGAGACCCAGTACTTC | CASGTGARETQYF
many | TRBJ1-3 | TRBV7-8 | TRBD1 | TGTGCCAGCAGCTTCCCGGGACAGCACTCTGGAAACACCATATATTTT | CASSFPGQHSGNTIYF
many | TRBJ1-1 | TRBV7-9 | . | TGTGCCAGCAGCTTACTCGACACTGAAGCTTTCTTT | CASSLLDTEAFF
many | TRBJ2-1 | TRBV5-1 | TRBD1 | TGCGCCAGCAGCTTGGGGGGACAGGCCTACAATGAGCAGTTCTTC | CASSLGGQAYNEQFF
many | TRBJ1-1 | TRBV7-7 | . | TGTGCCAGCAGCCTACTCGCGAGGACCCATTGGGAAGAAGCTTTCTTT | CASSLLARTHWEEAFF
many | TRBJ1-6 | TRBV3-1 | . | TGTGCCAGCAGCCGCGGGGACTATTCACCCCTCCACTTT | CASSRGDYSPLHF
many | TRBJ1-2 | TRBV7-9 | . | TGTGCCAGCAGCTTAGATGCGGGCACAAACTATGGCTACACCTTC | CASSLDAGTNYGYTF
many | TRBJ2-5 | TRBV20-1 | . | TGCAGTGCCAATGGGGATGAGGCGGGGGCACAAGAGACCCAGTACTTC | CSANGDEAGAQETQYF
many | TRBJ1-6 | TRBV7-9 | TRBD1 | TGTGCCAGCAGCCGAGGGACAGGGGGCTCCTATAATTCACCCCTCCACTTT | CASSRGTGGSYNSPLHF
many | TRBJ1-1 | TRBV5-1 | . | TGCGCCAGCAGCTCGGGGGGACCGCCGAACACTGAAGCTTTCTTT | CASSSGGPPNTEAFF
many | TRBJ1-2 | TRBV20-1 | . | TGCAGACCCCAGGGCTTGATCGGCTACACCTTC | CRPQGLIGYTF
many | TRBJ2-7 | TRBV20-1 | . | TGCAGTGCTAGTTGGCGGGGCGACTACGAGCAGTACTTC | CSASWRGDYEQYF
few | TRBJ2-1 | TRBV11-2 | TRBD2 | TGTGCCAGCAGCTTAGAGGAGGGCCTACCGGCGGGGGACCACAATGAGCAGTTCTTC | CASSLEEGLPAGDHNEQFF
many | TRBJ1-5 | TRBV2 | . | TGTGCCAGCAGCAGAAACGGGGCGCGTAGCAATCAGCCCCAGCATTTT | CASSRNGARSNQPQHF
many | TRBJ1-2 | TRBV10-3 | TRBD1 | TGTGCCATCACCGGACAGGGTTCTGGGGGTGGCTACACCTTC | CAITGQGSGGGYTF
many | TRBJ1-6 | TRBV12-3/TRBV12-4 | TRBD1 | TGTGCCAGTGCCGCCGGGACAGGGGGGCCAAACATCCACTTT | CASAAGTGGPNIHF
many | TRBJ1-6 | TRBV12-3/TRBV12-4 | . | TGTGCCAGCAGCTACACCGAGAGCCGTGCCCTCCACTTT | CASSYTESRALHF
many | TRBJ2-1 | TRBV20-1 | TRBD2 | TGCAGTGCTAGAGATATTATTTACGGGACTAGCGAGCAGTTCTTC | CSARDIIYGTSEQFF
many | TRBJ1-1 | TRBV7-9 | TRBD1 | TGTGCCAGCAGCGGAGGGACAGGGGAGAGCACTGAAGCTTTCTTT | CASSGGTGESTEAFF
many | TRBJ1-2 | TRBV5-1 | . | TGCGCCAGCACAAAAGGGGATGGCTACACCTTC | CASTKGDGYTF
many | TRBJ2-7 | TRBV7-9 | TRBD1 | TGTGCCAGCAGCTTAGCTATCGCGGGACAGGGGCCCTACGAGCAGTACTTC | CASSLAIAGQGPYEQYF
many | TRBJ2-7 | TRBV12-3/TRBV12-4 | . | TGTGCCAGCAGTTTTGAGGGGGGGAGGGACTACGAGCAGTACTTC | CASSFEGGRDYEQYF
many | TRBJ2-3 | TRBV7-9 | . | TGTGCCAGTCAGCAACAGGGAGATACGCAGTATTTT | CASQQQGDTQYF
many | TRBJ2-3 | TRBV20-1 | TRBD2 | TGCAGTGCCATTGGGGTTAGCGGGGGGGGAGGCTCCGATACGCAGTATTTT | CSAIGVSGGGGSDTQYF
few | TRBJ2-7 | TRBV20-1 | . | TGCAGTGCTAGAGATACTAAGGGGGGTTACGGACCCCTGGGCTCCTACGAGCAGTACTTC | CSARDTKGGYGPLGSYEQYF
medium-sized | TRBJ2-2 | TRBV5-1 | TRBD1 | TGCGCCAGCAGCTTTAGGACAGGGGACACCGGGGAGCTGTTTTTT | CASSFRTGDTGELFF
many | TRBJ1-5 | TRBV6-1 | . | TGTGCCAGCAGTGATACTTCTTCAACAGTACCCCAGCATTTT | CASSDTSSTVPQHF
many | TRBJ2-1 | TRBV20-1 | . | TGCAGTGCCTCAAGTCTTCAGGGGACGAATGAGCAGTTCTTC | CSASSLQGTNEQFF
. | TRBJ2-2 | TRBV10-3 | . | TGTGCCATAAGTGATTCGACAGGAGAGAACACCGGGGAGCTGTTTTTT | CAISDSTGENTGELFF
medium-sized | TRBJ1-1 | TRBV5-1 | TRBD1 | TGCGCCAGCAGGGTCGGACAGGGAGACACTGAAGCTTTCTTT | CASRVGQGDTEAFF
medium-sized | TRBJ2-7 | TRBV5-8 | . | TGTGCCAGCAGCCCCGGACTAAAGGGGTACTTC | CASSPGLKGYF
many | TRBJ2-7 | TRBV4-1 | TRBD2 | TGCGCCAGCAGCCTCGGGACTAGCGGGAACTACGAGCAGTACTTC | CASSLGTSGNYEQYF
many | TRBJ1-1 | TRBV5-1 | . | TGCGCCAGCAGCTTGGGGCAGGGGTGGAGGGCTGAAGCTTTCTTT | CASSLGQGWRAEAFF
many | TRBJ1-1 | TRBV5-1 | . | TGCGCCAGCAGCTTGTCGCAGAACACTGAAGCTTTCTTT | CASSLSQNTEAFF
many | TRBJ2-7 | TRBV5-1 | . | TGCGCCAGCAGCAAATCTTTAGGGGACGGAGCCTACGAGCAGTACTTC | CASSKSLGDGAYEQYF
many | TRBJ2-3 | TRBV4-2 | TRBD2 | TGTGCCAGCAGCCATGTGACTAGCGGGGGGGCCGAAAGAACTCGACGGTCAGATACGCAGTATTTT | CASSHVTSGGAERTRRSDTQYF
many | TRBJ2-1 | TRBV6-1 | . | TGTGCCAGCAGTGAGGCCACAGGTTCCTACAATGAGCAGTTCTTC | CASSEATGSYNEQFF